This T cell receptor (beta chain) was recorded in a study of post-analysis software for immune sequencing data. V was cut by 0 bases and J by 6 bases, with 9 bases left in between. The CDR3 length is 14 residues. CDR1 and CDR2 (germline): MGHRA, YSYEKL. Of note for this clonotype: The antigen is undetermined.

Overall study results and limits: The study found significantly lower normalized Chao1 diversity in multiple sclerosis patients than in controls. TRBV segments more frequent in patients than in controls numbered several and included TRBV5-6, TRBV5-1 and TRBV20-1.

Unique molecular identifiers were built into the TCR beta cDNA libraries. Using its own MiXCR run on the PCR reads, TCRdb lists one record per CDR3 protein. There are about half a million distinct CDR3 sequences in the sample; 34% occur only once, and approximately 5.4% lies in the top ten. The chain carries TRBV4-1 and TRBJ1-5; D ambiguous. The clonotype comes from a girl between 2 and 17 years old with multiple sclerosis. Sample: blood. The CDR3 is CASSQDGAGQPQHF. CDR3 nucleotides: TGCGCCAGCAGCCAAGACGGAGCGGGTCAGCCCCAGCATTTT.